Described below is a single T cell receptor (beta chain) sequence and its context. This CDR3 is built from 14 residues. The V and J ends lost 3 bases and 2 bases respectively, with 10 bases between them. From germline, CDR1 is SGHNT and CDR2 YYREEE (reference sequence). The source of the sample is a study of shared clonotypes between healthy human individuals. Sequenced by immunoSEQ multiplex PCR; TCRdb stores in-frame clones only, minus some. The sample includes 2,500,000 or so clones, around 90% of them seen just once. This clonotype was sampled from a man younger than 30 in good health. The sequenced sample consisted of naive CD4+ T cells sorted from blood. The subset was: CD45RA+ positively selected. The chain couples TRBV5-4 to TRBJ2-3; D gene unclear. In DNA, the CDR3 is TGTGCCAGCAGCTCCCCGATCTCCACAGATACGCAGTATTTT. Protein: CASSSPISTDTQYF.